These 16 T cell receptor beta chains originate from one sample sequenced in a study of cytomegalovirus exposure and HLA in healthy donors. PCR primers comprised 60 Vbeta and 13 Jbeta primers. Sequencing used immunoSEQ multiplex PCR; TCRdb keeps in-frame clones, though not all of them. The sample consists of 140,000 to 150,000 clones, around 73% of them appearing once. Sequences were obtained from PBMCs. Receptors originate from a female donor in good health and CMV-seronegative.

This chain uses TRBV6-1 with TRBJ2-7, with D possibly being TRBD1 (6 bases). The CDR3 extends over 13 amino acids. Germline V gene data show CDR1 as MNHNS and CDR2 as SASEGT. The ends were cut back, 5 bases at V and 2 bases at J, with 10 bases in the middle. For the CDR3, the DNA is TGTGCCAGCAGTTTTCAGGGGCCCTACGAGCAGTACTTC. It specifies CASSFQGPYEQYF.

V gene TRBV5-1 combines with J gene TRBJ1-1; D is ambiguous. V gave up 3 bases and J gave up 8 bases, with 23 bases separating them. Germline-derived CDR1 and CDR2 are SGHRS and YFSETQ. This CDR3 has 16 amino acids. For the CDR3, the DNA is TGCGCCAGCAGCTGGGAGCCGGCTCATCTGGCGCCGGAAGCTTTCTTT. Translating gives CASSWEPAHLAPEAFF.

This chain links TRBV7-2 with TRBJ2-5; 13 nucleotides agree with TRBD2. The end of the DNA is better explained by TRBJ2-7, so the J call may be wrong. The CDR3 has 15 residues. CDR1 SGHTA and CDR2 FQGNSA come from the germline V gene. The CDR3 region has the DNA TGTGCCAGCAGCCGACTAGCGGGGGGCCAGTACGAGCAGTACTTC. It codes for CASSRLAGGQYEQYF.

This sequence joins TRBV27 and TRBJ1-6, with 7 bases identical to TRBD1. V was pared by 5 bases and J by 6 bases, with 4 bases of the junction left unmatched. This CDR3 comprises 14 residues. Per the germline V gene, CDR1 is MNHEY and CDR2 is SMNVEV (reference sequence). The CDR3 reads CASSRGTANSPLHF. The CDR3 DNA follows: TGTGCCAGCAGTCGGGGGACAGCTAATTCACCCCTCCACTTT.

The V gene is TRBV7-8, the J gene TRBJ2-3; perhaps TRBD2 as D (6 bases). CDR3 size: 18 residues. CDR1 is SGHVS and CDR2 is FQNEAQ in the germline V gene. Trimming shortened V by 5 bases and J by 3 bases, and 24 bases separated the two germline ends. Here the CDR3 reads CASSRGSVTLGGTDTQYF. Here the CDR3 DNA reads TGTGCCAGCAGCAGAGGAAGCGTTACCCTGGGGGGTACAGATACGCAGTATTTT.

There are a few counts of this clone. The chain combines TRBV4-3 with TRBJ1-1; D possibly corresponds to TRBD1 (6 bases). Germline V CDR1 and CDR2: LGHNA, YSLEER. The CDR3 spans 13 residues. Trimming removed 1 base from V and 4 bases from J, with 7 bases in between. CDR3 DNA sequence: TGCGCCAGCAGCCAAGTACAGGGCACTGAAGCTTTCTTT. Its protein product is CASSQVQGTEAFF.

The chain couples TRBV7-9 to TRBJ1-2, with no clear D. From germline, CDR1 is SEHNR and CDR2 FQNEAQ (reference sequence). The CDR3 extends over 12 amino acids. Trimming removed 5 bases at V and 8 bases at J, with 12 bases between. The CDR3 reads CASSLRGGGYTF. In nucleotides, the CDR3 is TGTGCCAGCAGCCTCCGGGGAGGCGGCTACACCTTC.

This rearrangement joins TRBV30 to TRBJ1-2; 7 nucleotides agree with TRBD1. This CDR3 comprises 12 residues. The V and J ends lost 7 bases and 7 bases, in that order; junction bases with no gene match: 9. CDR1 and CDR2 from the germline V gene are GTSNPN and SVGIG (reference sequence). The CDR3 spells CAFLTGVVGYTF. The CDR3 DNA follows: TGTGCCTTTCTTACAGGGGTGGTTGGCTACACCTTC.

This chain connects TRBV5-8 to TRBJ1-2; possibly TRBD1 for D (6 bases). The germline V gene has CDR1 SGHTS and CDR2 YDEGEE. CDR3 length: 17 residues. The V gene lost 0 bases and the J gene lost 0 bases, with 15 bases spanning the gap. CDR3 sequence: CASSLAAFQGTNYGYTF. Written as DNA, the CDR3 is TGTGCCAGCAGCTTGGCCGCGTTCCAGGGGACTAACTATGGCTACACCTTC.

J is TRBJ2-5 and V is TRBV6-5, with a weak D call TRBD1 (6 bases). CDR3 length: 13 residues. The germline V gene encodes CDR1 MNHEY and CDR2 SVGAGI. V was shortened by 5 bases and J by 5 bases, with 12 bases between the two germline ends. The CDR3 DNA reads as TGTGCCAGCAGTCCACAGGGTGGGGAGACCCAGTACTTC. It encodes CASSPQGGETQYF.

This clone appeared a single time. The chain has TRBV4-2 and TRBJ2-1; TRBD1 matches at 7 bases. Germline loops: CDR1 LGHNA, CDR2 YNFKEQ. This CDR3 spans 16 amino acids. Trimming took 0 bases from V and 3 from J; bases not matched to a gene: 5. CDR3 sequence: CASSQEQGPLYNEQFF. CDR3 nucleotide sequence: TGTGCCAGCAGCCAAGAACAGGGGCCACTCTACAATGAGCAGTTCTTC.

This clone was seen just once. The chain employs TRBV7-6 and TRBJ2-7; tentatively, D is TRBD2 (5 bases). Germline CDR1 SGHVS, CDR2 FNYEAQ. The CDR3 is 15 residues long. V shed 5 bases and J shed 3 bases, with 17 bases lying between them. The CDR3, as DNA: TGTGCCAGCAGCGCCCAACTAGGAGGCGGCTACGAGCAGTACTTC. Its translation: CASSAQLGGGYEQYF.

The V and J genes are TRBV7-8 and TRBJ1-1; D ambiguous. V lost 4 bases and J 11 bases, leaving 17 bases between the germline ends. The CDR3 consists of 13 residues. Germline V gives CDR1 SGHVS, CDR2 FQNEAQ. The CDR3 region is CASSSTEQITAFF. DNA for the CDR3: TGTGCCAGCAGCTCAACCGAACAGATTACCGCTTTCTTT.

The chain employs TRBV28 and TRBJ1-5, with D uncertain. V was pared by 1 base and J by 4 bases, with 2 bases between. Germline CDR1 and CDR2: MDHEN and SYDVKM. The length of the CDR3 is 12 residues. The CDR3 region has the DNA TGTGCCAGCAGTTTATTAAATCAGCCCCAGCATTTT. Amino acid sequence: CASSLLNQPQHF. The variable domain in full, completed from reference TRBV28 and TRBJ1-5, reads DVKVTQSSRYLVKRTGEKVFLECVQDMDHENMFWYRQDPGLGLRLIYFSYDVKMKEKGDIPEGYSVSREKKERFSLILESASTNQTSMYLCASSLLNQPQHFGDGTRLSIL.

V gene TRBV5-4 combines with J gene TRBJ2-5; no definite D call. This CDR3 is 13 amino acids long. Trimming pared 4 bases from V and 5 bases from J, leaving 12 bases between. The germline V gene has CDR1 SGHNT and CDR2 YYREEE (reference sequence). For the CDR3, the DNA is TGTGCCAGCAGCCCGACATCATGGGAGACCCAGTACTTC. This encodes CASSPTSWETQYF. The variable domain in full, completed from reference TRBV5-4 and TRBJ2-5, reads ETGVTQSPTHLIKTRGQQVTLRCSSQSGHNTVSWYQQALGQGPQFIFQYYREEENGRGNFPPRFSGLQFPNYSSELNVNALELDDSALYLCASSPTSWETQYFGPGTRLLVL.

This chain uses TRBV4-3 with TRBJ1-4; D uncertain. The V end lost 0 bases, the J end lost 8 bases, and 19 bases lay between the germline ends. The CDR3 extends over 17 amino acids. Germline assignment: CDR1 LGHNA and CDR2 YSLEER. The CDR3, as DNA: TGCGCCAGCAGCCAAGACCCCGTAAGTTACCCGGGAGAAAAACTGTTTTTT. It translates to CASSQDPVSYPGEKLFF.